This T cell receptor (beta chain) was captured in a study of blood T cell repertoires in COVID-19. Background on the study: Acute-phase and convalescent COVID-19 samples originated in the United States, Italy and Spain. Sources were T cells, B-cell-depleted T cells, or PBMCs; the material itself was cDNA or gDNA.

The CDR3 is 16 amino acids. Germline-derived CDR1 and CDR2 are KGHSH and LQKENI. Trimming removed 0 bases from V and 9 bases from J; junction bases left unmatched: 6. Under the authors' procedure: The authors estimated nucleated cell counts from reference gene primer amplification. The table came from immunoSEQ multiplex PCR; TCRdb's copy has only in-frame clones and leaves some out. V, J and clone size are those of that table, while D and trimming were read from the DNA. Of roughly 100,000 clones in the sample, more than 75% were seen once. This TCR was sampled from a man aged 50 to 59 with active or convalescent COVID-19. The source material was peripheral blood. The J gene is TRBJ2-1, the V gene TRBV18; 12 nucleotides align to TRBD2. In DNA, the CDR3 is TGTGCCAGCTCACCACCGGCTAGCGGGGGGGCGGGTGAGCAGTTCTTC. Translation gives CASSPPASGGAGEQFF.